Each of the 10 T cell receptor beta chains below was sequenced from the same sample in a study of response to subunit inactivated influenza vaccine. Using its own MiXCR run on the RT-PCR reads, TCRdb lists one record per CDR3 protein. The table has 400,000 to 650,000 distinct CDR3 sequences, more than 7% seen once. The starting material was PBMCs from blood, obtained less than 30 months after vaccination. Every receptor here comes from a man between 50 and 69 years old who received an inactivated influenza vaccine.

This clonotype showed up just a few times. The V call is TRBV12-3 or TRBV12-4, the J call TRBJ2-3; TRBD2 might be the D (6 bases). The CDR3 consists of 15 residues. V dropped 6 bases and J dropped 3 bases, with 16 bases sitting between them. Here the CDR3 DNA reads TGTGCCAGCAGCTACCGGGGGACTGGAACAGATACGCAGTATTTT. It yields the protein CASSYRGTGTDTQYF.

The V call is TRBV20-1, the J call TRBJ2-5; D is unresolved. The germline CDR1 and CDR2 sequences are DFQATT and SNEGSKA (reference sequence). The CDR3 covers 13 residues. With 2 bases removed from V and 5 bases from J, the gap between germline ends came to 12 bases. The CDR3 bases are TGCAGTGCTAGACGCAATTTGGGTGAGACCCAGTACTTC. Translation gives CSARRNLGETQYF.

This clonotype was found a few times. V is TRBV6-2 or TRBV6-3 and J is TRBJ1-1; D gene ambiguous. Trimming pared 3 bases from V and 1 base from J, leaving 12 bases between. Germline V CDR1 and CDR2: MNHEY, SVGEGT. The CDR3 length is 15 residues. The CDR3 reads CASSYRGIWNTEAFF. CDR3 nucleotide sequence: TGTGCCAGCAGTTATCGGGGAATCTGGAACACTGAAGCTTTCTTT.

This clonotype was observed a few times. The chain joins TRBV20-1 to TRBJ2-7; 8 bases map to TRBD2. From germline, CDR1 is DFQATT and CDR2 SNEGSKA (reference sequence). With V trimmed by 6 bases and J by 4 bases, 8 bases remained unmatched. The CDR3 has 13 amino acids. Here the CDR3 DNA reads TGCAGTGCCTCCTTCGCGGGGGGTTACGAGCAGTACTTC. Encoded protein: CSASFAGGYEQYF.

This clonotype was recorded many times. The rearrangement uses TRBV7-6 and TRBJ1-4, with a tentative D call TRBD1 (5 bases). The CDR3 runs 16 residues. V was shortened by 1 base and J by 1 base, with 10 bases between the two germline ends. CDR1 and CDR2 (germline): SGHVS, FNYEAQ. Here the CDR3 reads CASSLVGDRTNEKLFF. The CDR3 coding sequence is TGTGCCAGCAGCTTAGTGGGAGACAGAACTAATGAAAAACTGTTTTTT.

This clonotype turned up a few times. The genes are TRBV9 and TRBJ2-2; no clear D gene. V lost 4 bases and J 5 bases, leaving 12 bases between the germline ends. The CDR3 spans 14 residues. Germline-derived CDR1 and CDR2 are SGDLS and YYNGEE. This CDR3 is CASSPGPETGELFF. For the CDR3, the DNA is TGTGCCAGCAGCCCAGGACCCGAAACCGGGGAGCTGTTTTTT.

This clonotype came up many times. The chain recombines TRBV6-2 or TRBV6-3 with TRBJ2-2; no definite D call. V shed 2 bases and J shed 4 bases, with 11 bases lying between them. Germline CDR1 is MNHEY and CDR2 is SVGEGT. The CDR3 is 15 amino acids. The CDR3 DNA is TGTGCCAGCAGTTACGCCCCGCGAATCACCGGGGAGCTGTTTTTT. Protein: CASSYAPRITGELFF.

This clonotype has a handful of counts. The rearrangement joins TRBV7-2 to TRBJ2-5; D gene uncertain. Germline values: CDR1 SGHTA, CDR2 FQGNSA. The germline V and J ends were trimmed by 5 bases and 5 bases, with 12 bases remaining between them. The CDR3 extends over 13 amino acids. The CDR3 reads CASSPPPVETQYF. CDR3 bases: TGTGCCAGCAGCCCACCTCCGGTTGAGACCCAGTACTTC.

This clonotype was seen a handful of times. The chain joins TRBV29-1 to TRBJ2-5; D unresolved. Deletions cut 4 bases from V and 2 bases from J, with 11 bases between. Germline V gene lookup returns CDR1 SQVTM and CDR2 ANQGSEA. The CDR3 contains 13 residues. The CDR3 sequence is CSVALRPQETQYF. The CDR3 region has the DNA TGCAGCGTTGCGCTTCGGCCGCAAGAGACCCAGTACTTC.

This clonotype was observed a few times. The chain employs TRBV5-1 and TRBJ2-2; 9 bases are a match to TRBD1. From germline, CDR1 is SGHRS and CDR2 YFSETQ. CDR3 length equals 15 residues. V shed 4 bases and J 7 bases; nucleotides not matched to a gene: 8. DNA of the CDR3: TGCGCCAGCAGCCAACAGGGGGCGAATGTCGGGGAGCTGTTTTTT. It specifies CASSQQGANVGELFF.